One sample yielded the 27 T cell receptor beta chains listed below, sequenced in a study of T cells in Graves' hyperthyroidism and ophthalmopathy. RNA transcripts were the template for amplifying TCR beta CDR3 regions. HTBI primers were the set used in a first-round RT-PCR of the TCR CDR3. TCRdb used MiXCR to reprocess the multiplex PCR reads, holding one entry per CDR3 protein. The sample contains around 340,000 distinct CDR3 sequences, roughly a sixth of which appear only once. The specimen was blood. Source of these receptors: a woman in her twenties or thirties with Graves' hyperthyroidism that later progressed to Graves' ophthalmopathy.

This clonotype was seen repeatedly, ten times or more. The chain uses TRBV29-1 and TRBJ2-1; no clear D. Germline lookup yields CDR1 SQVTM and CDR2 ANQGSEA. V lost 4 bases and J lost 6, with 4 bases in between. This CDR3 comprises 10 residues. The CDR3, as DNA: TGCAGCGTTGTCGCCAATGAGCAGTTCTTC. Residues: CSVVANEQFF.

Ten or more counts support this clonotype. The chain employs TRBV15 and TRBJ1-6, with TRBD1 matching over 7 bases. This CDR3 is built from 15 residues. The germline gives CDR1 LNHNV, CDR2 YYDKDF (reference sequence). With V trimmed by 1 base and J by 10 bases, 7 bases remained unmatched. CDR3 sequence: CATSRGSGGWSPLHF. The CDR3 DNA sequence: TGTGCCACCAGCAGAGGATCAGGGGGGTGGTCACCCCTCCACTTT. The complete variable domain, with remaining parts taken from reference TRBV15 and TRBJ1-6, reads DAMVIQNPRYQVTQFGKPVTLSCSQTLNHNVMYWYQQKSSQAPKLLFHYYDKDFNNEADTPDNFQSRRPNTSFCFLDIRSPGLGDTAMYLCATSRGSGGWSPLHFGNGTRLTVT.

The chain recombines TRBV3-1 with TRBJ2-1; 9 bases fit TRBD2. CDR1 is LGHDT, CDR2 YNNKEL, per germline (reference sequence). V gave up 3 bases and J gave up 0 bases; unmatched junction bases: 3. CDR3 size: 16 residues. The CDR3: CASSHTSGPSYNEQFF. CDR3 nucleotides: TGTGCCAGCAGCCATACTAGCGGGCCCTCCTACAATGAGCAGTTCTTC.

The chain employs TRBV19 and TRBJ1-5, with D perhaps matching TRBD1 (5 bases). CDR1 is LNHDA and CDR2 is SQIVND in the germline V gene (reference sequence). The CDR3 runs 15 residues. V was trimmed by 4 bases and J by 5 bases, leaving 15 bases between them. The chain's CDR3 is CASSNGNRWDQPQHF. The CDR3 region has the DNA TGTGCCAGTAGTAATGGGAACAGGTGGGATCAGCCCCAGCATTTT.

The genes are TRBV7-9 and TRBJ2-7; TRBD1 matches at 9 bases. The CDR3 sequence is 16 residues long. J was trimmed by 2 bases and V by 4 bases; bases with no gene match: 9. Per germline, CDR1 SEHNR and CDR2 FQNEAQ (reference sequence). CDR3 nucleotide sequence: TGTGCCAGCAGCTCCATACGGACAGGGGAGACCTACGAGCAGTACTTC. Protein product: CASSSIRTGETYEQYF.

Ten or more counts support this clonotype. The gene calls are TRBV2 and TRBJ2-2; tentative D call: TRBD1 (6 bases). Germline lookup yields CDR1 SNHLY and CDR2 FYNNEI. The CDR3 has 13 amino acids. Trimming shortened V by 9 bases and J by 5 bases, and 13 bases separated the two germline ends. In DNA form, the CDR3 reads TGTGCCAGTAGGGGGTGGTTAACCGGGGAGCTGTTTTTT. The encoded protein is CASRGWLTGELFF.

In its sample, this clonotype was seen many times. V and J are TRBV6-2 or TRBV6-3 and TRBJ2-1; TRBD2 matches at 11 bases. Germline V gene sequence: CDR1 MNHEY, CDR2 SVGEGT. The CDR3 is 16 residues long. The V and J ends lost 6 bases and 7 bases, in that order; junction bases with no gene match: 11. The CDR3 loop is CASRNPGTSGGNEQFF. In DNA, the CDR3 is TGTGCCAGCAGAAACCCTGGGACTAGCGGAGGAAATGAGCAGTTCTTC.

At least ten counts were recorded for this clonotype. CDR3 DNA: TGCGCCAGCAGCCTGACCTCTCAAACGGTCCTCACAGATACGCAGTATTTT. Amino acid sequence: CASSLTSQTVLTDTQYF. The V gene is TRBV5-1, the J gene TRBJ2-3; D not certain. Per the germline V gene, CDR1 is SGHRS and CDR2 is YFSETQ. The CDR3 has 17 residues. Trimming removed 4 bases at V and 2 bases at J, with 20 bases between.

The V and J genes are TRBV24-1 and TRBJ2-1; a weak D match, TRBD2 (5 bases). Per germline, CDR1 KGHDR and CDR2 SFDVKD. The CDR3 contains 14 residues. V lost 6 bases to trimming and J lost 4 bases, with 12 bases between them. For the CDR3, the DNA is TGTGCCACCAGTCCAGCGGACCTATACAATGAGCAGTTCTTC. Its protein is CATSPADLYNEQFF.

This clonotype was observed a few times. This sequence joins TRBV7-8 and TRBJ1-5; possibly TRBD1 for D (5 bases). The germline V gene encodes CDR1 SGHVS and CDR2 FQNEAQ. V was clipped by 0 bases and J by 0 bases, with 6 bases between them. This CDR3 contains 15 residues. This chain's CDR3 is CASSLADSSNQPQHF. CDR3 nucleotide sequence: TGTGCCAGCAGCTTAGCCGACAGTAGCAATCAGCCCCAGCATTTT. Full variable domain (remainder filled in from reference TRBV7-8 and TRBJ1-5): GAGVSQSPRYKVAKRGQDVALRCDPISGHVSLFWYQQALGQGPEFLTYFQNEAQLDKSGLPSDRFFAERPEGSVSTLKIQRTQQEDSAVYLCASSLADSSNQPQHFGDGTRLSIL.

This clonotype has ten or more counts. J is TRBJ2-1 and V is TRBV12-3 or TRBV12-4; 14 positions match TRBD2. V lost 5 bases to trimming and J lost 4 bases; unmatched junction nucleotides: 16. The CDR3 extends over 20 amino acids. The CDR3: CASSPQYGTSGSDDYNEQFF. As DNA, the CDR3 is TGTGCCAGCAGTCCCCAGTACGGGACTAGCGGGAGTGATGATTACAATGAGCAGTTCTTC.

The chain couples TRBV9 to TRBJ2-3, with 9 bases that match TRBD1. The CDR3 is made up of 17 amino acids. Germline V lookup: CDR1 SGDLS, CDR2 YYNGEE. Losses at the gene ends were 3 bases for V and 2 bases for J; bases not matched to a gene: 10. CDR3 nucleotide sequence: TGTGCCAGCAGCGACAGACAGGGGGGGGGAATCACAGATACGCAGTATTTT. It translates to CASSDRQGGGITDTQYF.

This clonotype was recorded a few times. With a much larger clone just one base away, this may be a read error. The chain combines TRBV7-2 with TRBJ1-5, with a tentative D call TRBD1 (5 bases). This CDR3 region has 14 residues. The germline V gene encodes CDR1 SGHTA and CDR2 FQGNSA. DNA for the CDR3: TGTGCCAGCGCAGGGCCTCCCGATAATCGGCCCCAGCATTTT. Protein: CASAGPPDNRPQHF. The variable domain in full, with the rest retrieved from reference TRBV7-2 and TRBJ1-5, is GAGVSQSPSNKVTEKGKDVELRCDPISGHTALYWYRQSLGQGLEFLIYFQGNSAPDKSGLPSDRFSAERTGGSVSTLTIQRTQQEDSAVYLCASAGPPDNRPQHFGDGTRLSIL.

This clonotype was detected a few times. This chain uses TRBV19 with TRBJ1-5; 9 bases align to TRBD1. The germline gives CDR1 LNHDA, CDR2 SQIVND (reference sequence). Losses at the gene ends were 6 bases for V and 0 bases for J; bases not matched to a gene: 3. This CDR3 has 15 amino acids. The CDR3, as DNA: TGTGCCAGTAGGGACAGGGGCCCTAGCAATCAGCCCCAGCATTTT. Its translation is CASRDRGPSNQPQHF. Combining the CDR3 with reference TRBV19 and TRBJ1-5 gives the whole variable domain DGGITQSPKYLFRKEGQNVTLSCEQNLNHDAMYWYRQDPGQGLRLIYYSQIVNDFQKGDIAEGYSVSREKKESFPLTVTSAQKNPTAFYLCASRDRGPSNQPQHFGDGTRLSIL.

This clonotype has only a few counts. The rearrangement uses TRBV7-2 and TRBJ2-1; 9 nucleotides align to TRBD2. The V gene end was trimmed by 6 bases and the J gene end by 2 bases; junction bases not matched to a gene: 11. CDR1 is SGHTA, CDR2 FQGNSA, per germline. This CDR3 is 17 amino acids long. DNA of the CDR3: TGTGCCAGCAGGCACCAAGGCATAGCGGGAGCCTACAATGAGCAGTTCTTC. It yields the protein CASRHQGIAGAYNEQFF.

This clonotype appeared a few times. The chain joins TRBV2 to TRBJ1-1; TRBD1 is a possible D gene (6 bases). This CDR3 spans 15 amino acids. CDR1 is SNHLY and CDR2 is FYNNEI in the germline V gene. V lost 3 bases and J lost 6, with 17 bases in between. CDR3 nucleotides: TGTGCCAGCAGTGATATACAGGGAGTATGGGCTGAAGCTTTCTTT. It codes for CASSDIQGVWAEAFF.

Notes on this clonotype: This may be a read error: a much more frequent sequence differs by one nucleotide. The chain combines TRBV28 with TRBJ1-6; 7 bases match TRBD1. CDR3 length equals 14 residues. Germline V gene data show CDR1 as MDHEN and CDR2 as SYDVKM. CDR3 sequence reads: CASSLRQGRSPPHF. In DNA form, the CDR3 reads TGTGCCAGCAGTTTAAGACAGGGTCGCTCACCCCCCCACTTT.

V usage is TRBV19 and J usage is TRBJ2-3; maybe TRBD1 (6 bases). In germline, CDR1 is LNHDA, CDR2 SQIVND (reference sequence). The CDR3 is made up of 15 amino acids. V was trimmed by 5 bases and J by 2 bases, leaving 14 bases between them. CDR3 sequence: CASSPEDSFTDTQYF. The CDR3 DNA follows: TGTGCCAGTAGTCCCGAGGACAGTTTCACAGATACGCAGTATTTT.

A few counts support this clonotype. The chain recombines TRBV19 with TRBJ2-1; 9 nucleotides match TRBD2. The trim removed 7 bases at V and 9 bases at J, leaving 13 bases unmatched. Germline CDR1 LNHDA, CDR2 SQIVND (reference sequence). This CDR3 contains 15 residues. In DNA form, the CDR3 reads TGTGCCAGTACAAAGCGGGAGGAAATTCGCGGTGAGCAGTTCTTC. This encodes CASTKREEIRGEQFF.

This clonotype was seen repeatedly, ten times or more. The chain has TRBV20-1 and TRBJ2-3; unclear D gene. V was trimmed by 5 bases and J by 4 bases, leaving 16 bases between them. This CDR3 spans 14 amino acids. Germline V lookup: CDR1 DFQATT, CDR2 SNEGSKA (reference sequence). The CDR3 protein is CSAPIRLSADTQYF. Here the CDR3 DNA reads TGCAGTGCTCCGATTCGACTCTCAGCAGATACGCAGTATTTT.

This clonotype was detected a few times. The rearrangement joins TRBV6-1 to TRBJ1-1; D unclear. The CDR3 is 13 residues long. V was shortened by 7 bases and J by 0 bases, with 9 bases between the two germline ends. Germline V gene data show CDR1 as MNHNS and CDR2 as SASEGT. In nucleotides, the CDR3 is TGTGCCAGCACCTCAGCGATGAACACTGAAGCTTTCTTT. Its protein is CASTSAMNTEAFF.

This clonotype was counted ten times or more. V gene TRBV9 combines with J gene TRBJ2-6; the D gene is possibly TRBD2 (5 bases). This CDR3 is 20 amino acids long. The V gene lost 3 bases and the J gene lost 0 bases, with 22 bases spanning the gap. The germline V gene has CDR1 SGDLS and CDR2 YYNGEE. DNA of the CDR3: TGTGCCAGCAGCGCCCGGGGTGGCGGCGAAGCTAACTCTGGGGCCAACGTCCTGACTTTC. This encodes CASSARGGGEANSGANVLTF.

This clonotype was recorded at least ten times. DNA of the CDR3: TGTGCCAGCAGCTTACCACACAACACAGATACGCAGTATTTT. It is translated as CASSLPHNTDTQYF. This rearrangement joins TRBV7-2 to TRBJ2-3, with D uncertain. CDR1 SGHTA and CDR2 FQGNSA come from the germline V gene. The CDR3 extends over 14 amino acids. With 2 bases removed from V and 2 bases from J, the gap between germline ends came to 8 bases.

The chain has TRBV11-2 and TRBJ2-6; D is perhaps TRBD1 (6 bases). The germline CDR1 and CDR2 sequences are SGHAT and FQNNGV. This CDR3 is 15 amino acids long. The V and J ends lost 4 bases and 2 bases respectively, with 9 bases between them. This CDR3 reads CASSSQGTGANVLTF. DNA for the CDR3: TGTGCCAGCAGCTCACAGGGTACTGGGGCCAACGTCCTGACTTTC.

This clonotype was observed many times. This chain links TRBV10-3 with TRBJ1-1; 7 positions match TRBD1. The CDR3 consists of 14 residues. Trimming took 4 bases from V and 1 from J; bases not matched to a gene: 3. The germline CDR1 and CDR2 sequences are ENHRY and SYGVKD. CDR3 sequence (DNA): TGTGCCATCAGTGCAGGGGGTTGGAACACTGAAGCTTTCTTT. Translating it yields CAISAGGWNTEAFF.

The table lists this clonotype with a few counts. The chain couples TRBV6-1 to TRBJ2-1, with 7 bases matching TRBD2. Germline V gives CDR1 MNHNS, CDR2 SASEGT. The CDR3 is 16 amino acids. The V and J ends lost 8 bases and 0 bases, in that order; junction bases with no gene match: 10. The CDR3 DNA is TGTGCCAGCGCGTTAGTAGCGGGCTACTCCTACAATGAGCAGTTCTTC. This gives the protein CASALVAGYSYNEQFF.

This clonotype has at least ten counts. The chain couples TRBV28 to TRBJ1-1; 9 nucleotides agree with TRBD1. Trimming cost V 7 bases and J 1 base; bases outside gene matches: 10. The CDR3 is made up of 16 amino acids. Germline V gene lookup returns CDR1 MDHEN and CDR2 SYDVKM. The CDR3 here is CASIGEQGARNTEAFF. The CDR3 nucleotides read TGTGCCAGCATAGGAGAACAGGGGGCGAGGAACACTGAAGCTTTCTTT.